This T cell receptor beta chain was sequenced in a study of PD-1 blockade in classical Hodgkin lymphoma. As for this clone: Its antigen is undetermined.

The length of the CDR3 is 16 residues. Trimming left V 0 bases short and J 0 bases short, with 9 bases between. In germline, CDR1 is MNHEY, CDR2 SVGAGI. Exposure to brentuximab vedotin varied, and each patient had relapsed following autologous stem cell transplantation. Best outcomes ranged across complete response, partial response and progressive disease. TCRdb's copy holds only in-frame clones and misses some; the assay was immunoSEQ multiplex PCR. In the table there are 38,000 or so clones, over 70% of which are singletons. Findings and caveats of the study: Newly diagnosed patients were said to have less baseline TCR diversity than healthy donors did. Unlike CD8+ TCR diversity, which did not rise significantly by C4D1, CD4+ TCR diversity did. The study found complete responders had baseline diversity similar to newly diagnosed patients.

The sample was peripheral blood mononuclear cells (PBMCs), taken at baseline. The receptor was derived from a human donor with classical Hodgkin lymphoma. The J gene is TRBJ2-1, the V gene TRBV6-5; D remains unclear. This CDR3 is CASSYSDLNSYNEQFF. CDR3 nucleotides: TGTGCCAGCAGTTACTCGGACCTCAACTCCTACAATGAGCAGTTCTTC.